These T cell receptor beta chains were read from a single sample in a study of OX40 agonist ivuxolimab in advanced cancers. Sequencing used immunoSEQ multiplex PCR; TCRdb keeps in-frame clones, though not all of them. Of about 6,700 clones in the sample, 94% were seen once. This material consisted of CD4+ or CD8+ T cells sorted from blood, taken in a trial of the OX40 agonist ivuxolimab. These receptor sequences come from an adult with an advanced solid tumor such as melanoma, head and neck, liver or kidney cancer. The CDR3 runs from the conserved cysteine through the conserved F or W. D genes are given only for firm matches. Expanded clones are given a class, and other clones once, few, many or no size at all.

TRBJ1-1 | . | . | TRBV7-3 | CASSLLPWDAEAFF | TGTGCCAGCAGCCTCCTCCCGTGGGACGCTGAAGCTTTCTTT
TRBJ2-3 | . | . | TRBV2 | CASSVLSGNTQYF | TGTGCCAGCAGCGTCCTTAGCGGCAATACGCAGTATTTT
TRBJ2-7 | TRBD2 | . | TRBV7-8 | CASSSGTISYEQYF | TGTGCCAGCAGCTCGGGGACTATCTCCTACGAGCAGTACTTC
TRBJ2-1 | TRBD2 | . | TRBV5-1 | CASSTGLAGVLLFF | TGCGCCAGCAGCACGGGACTAGCGGGTGTCCTTTTGTTCTTC
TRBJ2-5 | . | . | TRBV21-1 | CASSKQGTGGEETQYF | TGTGCCAGCAGCAAACAAGGGACAGGGGGCGAAGAGACCCAGTACTTC
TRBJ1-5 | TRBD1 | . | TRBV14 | CASSQERTGTQHF | TGTGCCAGCAGCCAGGAGAGGACAGGGACCCAGCATTTT
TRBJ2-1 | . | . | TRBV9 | CASSVGAGGEKTLYNEQFF | TGTGCCAGCAGCGTAGGAGCCGGCGGAGAGAAAACACTTTACAATGAGCAGTTCTTC
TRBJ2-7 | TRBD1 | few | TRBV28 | CASSLLLGTGGSYEQYF | TGTGCCAGCAGTTTACTTTTAGGGACAGGGGGCTCCTACGAGCAGTACTTC
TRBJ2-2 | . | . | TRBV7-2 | CASSLRVRTGELFF | TGTGCCAGCAGCTTAAGGGTAAGGACCGGGGAGCTGTTTTTT
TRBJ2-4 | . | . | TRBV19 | CASTDRNIQYF | TGTGCCAGTACGGACAGAAACATTCAGTACTTC
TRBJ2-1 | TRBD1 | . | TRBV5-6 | CASSLFGQGLHEQFF | TGTGCCAGCAGCTTGTTTGGACAGGGGTTGCATGAGCAGTTCTTC
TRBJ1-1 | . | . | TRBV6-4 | CAIQQGSRNTEAFF | TGTGCCATCCAACAGGGTTCTCGGAACACTGAAGCTTTCTTT
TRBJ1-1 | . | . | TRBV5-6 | CARTDTNTEAFF | TGTGCCAGGACGGACACGAACACTGAAGCTTTCTTT
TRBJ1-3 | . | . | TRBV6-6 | CASIQPGDNTIYF | TGTGCCAGCATCCAGCCGGGGGACAACACCATATATTTT
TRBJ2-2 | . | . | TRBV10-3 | CAISESGGTNTGELFF | TGTGCCATCAGTGAGTCTGGCGGGACGAACACCGGGGAGCTGTTTTTT
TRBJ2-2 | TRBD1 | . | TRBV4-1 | CASSQAPLGQGLIF | TGCGCCAGCAGCCAAGCCCCCCTTGGACAGGGTTTGATTTTT
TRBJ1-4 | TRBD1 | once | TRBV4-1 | CASSLGRDRAEKLFF | TGCGCCAGCAGCCTTGGCCGGGACAGGGCTGAAAAACTGTTTTTT
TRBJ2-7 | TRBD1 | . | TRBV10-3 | CAISTGQGPEQYF | TGTGCCATCAGTACGGGACAGGGGCCGGAGCAGTACTTC
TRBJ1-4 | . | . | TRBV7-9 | CASSPRGGKAVNEKLFF | TGTGCCAGCAGCCCCCGGGGGGGAAAGGCGGTTAATGAAAAACTGTTTTTT
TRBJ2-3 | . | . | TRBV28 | CASTEPGSTDTQYF | TGTGCCAGCACCGAACCAGGGAGCACAGATACGCAGTATTTT
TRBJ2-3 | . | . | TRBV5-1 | CASSVLGADTQYF | TGCGCCAGCTCAGTCTTAGGGGCAGATACGCAGTATTTT
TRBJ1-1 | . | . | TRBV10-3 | CAISQEGAEAFF | TGTGCCATCAGCCAGGAAGGCGCTGAAGCTTTCTTT
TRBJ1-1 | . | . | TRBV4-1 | CASSRPKSTEAFF | TGCGCCAGCAGCCGACCTAAATCCACTGAAGCTTTCTTT
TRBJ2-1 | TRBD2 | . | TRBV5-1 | CAVGGGSSGNEQFF | TGCGCCGTTGGAGGAGGCTCTAGCGGCAATGAGCAGTTCTTC
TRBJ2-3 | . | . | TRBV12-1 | CASRPTGRSTDTQYF | TGTGCCAGCAGACCCACCGGGCGGTCCACAGATACGCAGTATTTT
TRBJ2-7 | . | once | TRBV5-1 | CASSLDGPREQYF | TGCGCCAGCAGCTTGGACGGTCCCCGCGAGCAGTACTTC
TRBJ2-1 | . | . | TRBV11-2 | CASSERTVDEREQFF | TGTGCCAGCAGCGAACGGACGGTCGATGAGCGTGAGCAGTTCTTC
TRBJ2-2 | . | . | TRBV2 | CASTLDVTNTGELFF | TGTGCCAGCACCCTCGACGTAACGAACACCGGGGAGCTGTTTTTT
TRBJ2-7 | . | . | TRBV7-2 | CASSRWTNGNYEQYF | TGTGCCAGCAGCCGCTGGACTAATGGGAACTACGAGCAGTACTTC